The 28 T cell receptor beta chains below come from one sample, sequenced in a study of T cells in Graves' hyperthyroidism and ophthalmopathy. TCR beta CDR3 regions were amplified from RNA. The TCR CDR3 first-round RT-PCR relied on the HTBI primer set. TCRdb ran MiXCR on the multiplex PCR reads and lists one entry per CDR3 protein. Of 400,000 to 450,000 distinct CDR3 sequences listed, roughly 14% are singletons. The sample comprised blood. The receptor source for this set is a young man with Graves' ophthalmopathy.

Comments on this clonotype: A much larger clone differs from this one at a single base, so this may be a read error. The CDR3 reads CATSRDYKQYF. Here the CDR3 DNA reads TGTGCCACCTCTCGGGACTACAAGCAGTACTTC. The rearrangement uses TRBV24-1 and TRBJ2-7, with 7 bases that match TRBD2. Germline V lookup: CDR1 KGHDR, CDR2 SFDVKD. The length of the CDR3 is 11 residues.

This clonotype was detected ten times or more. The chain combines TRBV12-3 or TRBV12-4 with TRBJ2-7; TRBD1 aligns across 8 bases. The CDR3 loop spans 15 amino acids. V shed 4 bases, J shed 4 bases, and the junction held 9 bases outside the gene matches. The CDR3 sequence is CASSSGTGGGYEQYF. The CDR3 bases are TGTGCCAGCAGTTCTGGGACAGGAGGTGGGTACGAGCAGTACTTC.

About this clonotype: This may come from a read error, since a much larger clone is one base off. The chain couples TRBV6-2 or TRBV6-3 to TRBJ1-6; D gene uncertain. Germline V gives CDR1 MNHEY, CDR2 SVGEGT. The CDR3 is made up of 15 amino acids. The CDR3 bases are TGTGCCAGCAGTAGAGGTGGATTCGGTAATCCACCCCTCCACTTT. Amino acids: CASSRGGFGNPPLHF.

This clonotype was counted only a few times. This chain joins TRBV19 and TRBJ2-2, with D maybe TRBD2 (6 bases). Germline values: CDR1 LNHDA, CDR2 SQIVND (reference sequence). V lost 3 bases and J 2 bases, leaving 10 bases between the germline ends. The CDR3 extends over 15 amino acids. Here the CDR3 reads CASSMDGRNTGELFF. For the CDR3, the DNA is TGTGCCAGTAGTATGGACGGGAGAAACACCGGGGAGCTGTTTTTT. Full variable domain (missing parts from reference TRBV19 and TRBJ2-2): DGGITQSPKYLFRKEGQNVTLSCEQNLNHDAMYWYRQDPGQGLRLIYYSQIVNDFQKGDIAEGYSVSREKKESFPLTVTSAQKNPTAFYLCASSMDGRNTGELFFGEGSRLTVL.

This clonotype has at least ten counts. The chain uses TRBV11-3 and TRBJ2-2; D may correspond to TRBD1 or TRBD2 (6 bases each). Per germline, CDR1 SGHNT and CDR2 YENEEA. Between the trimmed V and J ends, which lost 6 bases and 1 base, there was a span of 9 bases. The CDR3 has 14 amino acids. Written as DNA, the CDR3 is TGTGCCAGCAGGGCGGGACAGAACACCGGGGAGCTGTTTTTT. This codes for CASRAGQNTGELFF.

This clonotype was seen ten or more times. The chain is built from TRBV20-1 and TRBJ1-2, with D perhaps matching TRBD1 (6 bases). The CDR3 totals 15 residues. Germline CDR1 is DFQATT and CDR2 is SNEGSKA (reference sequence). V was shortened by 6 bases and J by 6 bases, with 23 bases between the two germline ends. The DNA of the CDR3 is TGCAGTGCCGCGGACAGCCGGCGCAGGGAAGATGGCTACACCTTC. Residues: CSAADSRRREDGYTF.

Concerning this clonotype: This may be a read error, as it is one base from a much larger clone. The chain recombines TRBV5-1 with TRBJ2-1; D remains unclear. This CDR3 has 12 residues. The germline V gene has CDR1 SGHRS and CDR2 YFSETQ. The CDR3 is CASSFYYNGQFF. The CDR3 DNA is TGCGCCAGCAGCTTTTACTACAATGGGCAGTTCTTC.

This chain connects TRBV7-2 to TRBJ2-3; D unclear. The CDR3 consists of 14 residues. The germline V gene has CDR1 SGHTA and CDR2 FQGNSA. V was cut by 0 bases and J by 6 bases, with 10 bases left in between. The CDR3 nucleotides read TGTGCCAGCAGCTTAGCGGGTTTTATGGATACGCAGTATTTT. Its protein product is CASSLAGFMDTQYF.

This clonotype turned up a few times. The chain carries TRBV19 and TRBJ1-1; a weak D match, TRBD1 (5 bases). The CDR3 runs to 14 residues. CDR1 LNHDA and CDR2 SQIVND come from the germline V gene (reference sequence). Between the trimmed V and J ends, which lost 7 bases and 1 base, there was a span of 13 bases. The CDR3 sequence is CASTLVRGNTEAFF. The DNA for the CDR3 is TGTGCCAGTACCCTAGTAAGGGGGAACACTGAAGCTTTCTTT. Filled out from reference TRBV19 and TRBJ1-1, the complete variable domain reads DGGITQSPKYLFRKEGQNVTLSCEQNLNHDAMYWYRQDPGQGLRLIYYSQIVNDFQKGDIAEGYSVSREKKESFPLTVTSAQKNPTAFYLCASTLVRGNTEAFFGQGTRLTVV.

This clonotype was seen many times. The CDR3 reads CASSYSRLAGEGEQFF. The DNA of the CDR3 is TGTGCCAGCAGTTACTCGCGTCTAGCGGGGGAGGGTGAGCAGTTCTTC. The chain employs TRBV6-5 and TRBJ2-1; 10 bases map to TRBD2. The germline gives CDR1 MNHEY, CDR2 SVGAGI. The V segment lost 0 bases and the J segment 9 bases; nucleotides outside the gene matches: 8. The CDR3 contains 16 residues.

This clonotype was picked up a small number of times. This CDR3 is CASSTGDRDSNQPQHF. CDR3 in DNA: TGCGCCAGCAGCACCGGGGACAGAGATAGCAATCAGCCCCAGCATTTT. This chain connects TRBV5-1 to TRBJ1-5, with 7 bases matching TRBD1. After removal of 4 bases from V and 0 bases from J, the junction contained 7 bases not matched to a gene. Germline values: CDR1 SGHRS, CDR2 YFSETQ. The CDR3 runs 16 residues. The full variable domain, with the rest looked up from reference TRBV5-1 and TRBJ1-5, is KAGVTQTPRYLIKTRGQQVTLSCSPISGHRSVSWYQQTPGQGLQFLFEYFSETQRNKGNFPGRFSGRQFSNSRSEMNVSTLELGDSALYLCASSTGDRDSNQPQHFGDGTRLSIL.

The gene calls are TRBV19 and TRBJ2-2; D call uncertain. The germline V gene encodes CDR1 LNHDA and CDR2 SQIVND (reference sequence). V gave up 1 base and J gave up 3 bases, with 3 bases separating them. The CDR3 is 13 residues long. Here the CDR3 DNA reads TGTGCCAGTAGTATAGGGGACACCGGGGAGCTGTTTTTT. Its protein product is CASSIGDTGELFF.

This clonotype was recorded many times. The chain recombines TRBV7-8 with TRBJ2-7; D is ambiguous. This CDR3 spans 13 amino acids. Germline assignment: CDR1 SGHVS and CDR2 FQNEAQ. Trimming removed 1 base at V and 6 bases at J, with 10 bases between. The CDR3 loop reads CASSLVYLPEQYF. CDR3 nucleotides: TGTGCCAGCAGCTTAGTATATCTGCCCGAGCAGTACTTC.

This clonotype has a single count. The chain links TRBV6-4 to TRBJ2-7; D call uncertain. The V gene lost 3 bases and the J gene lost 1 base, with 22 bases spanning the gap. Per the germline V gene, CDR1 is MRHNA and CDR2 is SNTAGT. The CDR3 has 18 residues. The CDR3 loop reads CASSEIYSYKGISYEQYF. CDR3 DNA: TGTGCCAGCAGTGAAATTTATAGCTATAAGGGTATTTCCTACGAGCAGTACTTC.

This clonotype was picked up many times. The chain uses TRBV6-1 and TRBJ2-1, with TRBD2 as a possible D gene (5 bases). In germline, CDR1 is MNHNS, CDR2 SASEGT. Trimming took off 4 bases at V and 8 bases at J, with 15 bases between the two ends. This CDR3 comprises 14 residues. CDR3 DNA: TGTGCCAGCAGTGGGACTGACCCGGAGGATGAGCAGTTCTTC. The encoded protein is CASSGTDPEDEQFF.

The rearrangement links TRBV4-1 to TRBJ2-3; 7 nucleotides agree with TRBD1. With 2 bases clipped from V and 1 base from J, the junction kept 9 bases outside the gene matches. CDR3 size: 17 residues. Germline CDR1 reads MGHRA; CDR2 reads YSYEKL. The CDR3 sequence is CASSQQDREIGTDTQYF. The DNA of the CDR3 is TGCGCCAGCAGCCAACAAGACAGGGAAATTGGCACAGATACGCAGTATTTT.

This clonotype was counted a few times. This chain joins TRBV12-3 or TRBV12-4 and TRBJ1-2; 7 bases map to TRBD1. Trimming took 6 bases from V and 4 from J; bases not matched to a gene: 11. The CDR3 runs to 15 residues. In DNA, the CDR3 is TGTGCCAGCAGAGAGACAGGGATCGACCTCTATGGCTACACCTTC. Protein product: CASRETGIDLYGYTF.

The CDR3: CSAGGGTEGEYF. DNA of the CDR3: TGCAGTGCGGGGGGGGGGACGGAGGGGGAGTACTTC. V and J are TRBV20-1 and TRBJ2-5, with D maybe TRBD2 (7 bases). Deletions cut 6 bases from V and 12 bases from J, with 20 bases between. CDR3 length: 12 amino acids. Germline values: CDR1 DFQATT, CDR2 SNEGSKA (reference sequence).

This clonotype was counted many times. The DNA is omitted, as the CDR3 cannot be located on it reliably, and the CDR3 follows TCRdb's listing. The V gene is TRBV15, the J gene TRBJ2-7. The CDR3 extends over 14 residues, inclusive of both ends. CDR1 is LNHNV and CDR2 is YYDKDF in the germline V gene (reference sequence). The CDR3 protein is CATSSFGSGNEQYF.

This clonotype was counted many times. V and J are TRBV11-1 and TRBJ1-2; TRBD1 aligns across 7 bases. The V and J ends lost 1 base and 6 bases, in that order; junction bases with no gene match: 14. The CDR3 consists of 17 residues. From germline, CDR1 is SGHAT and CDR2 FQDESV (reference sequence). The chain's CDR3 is CASSLGRDRQPNHGYTF. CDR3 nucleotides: TGTGCCAGCAGCTTAGGGAGGGACAGACAGCCCAACCATGGCTACACCTTC.

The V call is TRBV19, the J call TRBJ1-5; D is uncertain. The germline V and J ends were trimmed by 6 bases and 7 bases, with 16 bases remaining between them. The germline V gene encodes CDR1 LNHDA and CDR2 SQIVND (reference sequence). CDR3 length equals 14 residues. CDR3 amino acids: CASRSPRGVQPQHF. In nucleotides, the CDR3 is TGTGCCAGTAGATCCCCCCGTGGAGTGCAGCCCCAGCATTTT.

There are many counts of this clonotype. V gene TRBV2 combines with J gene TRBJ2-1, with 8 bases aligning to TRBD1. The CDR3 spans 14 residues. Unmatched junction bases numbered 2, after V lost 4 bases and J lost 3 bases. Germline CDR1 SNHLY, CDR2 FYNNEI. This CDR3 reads CASSGDRIYNEQFF. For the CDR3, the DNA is TGTGCCAGCAGTGGGGACAGGATCTACAATGAGCAGTTCTTC.

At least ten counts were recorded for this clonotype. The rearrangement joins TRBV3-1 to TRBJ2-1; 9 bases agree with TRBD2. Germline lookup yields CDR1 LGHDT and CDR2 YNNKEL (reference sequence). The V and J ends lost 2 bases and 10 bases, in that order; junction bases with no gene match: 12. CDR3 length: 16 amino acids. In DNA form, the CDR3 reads TGTGCCAGCAGCCAATCCCCAGCGGGAGGATCCGGGGAGCAGTTCTTC. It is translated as CASSQSPAGGSGEQFF.

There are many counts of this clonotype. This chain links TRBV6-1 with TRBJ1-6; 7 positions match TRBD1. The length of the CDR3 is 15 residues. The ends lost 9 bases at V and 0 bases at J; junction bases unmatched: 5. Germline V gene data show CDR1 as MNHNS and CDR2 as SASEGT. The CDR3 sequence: CASWDSHSYNSPLHF. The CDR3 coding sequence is TGTGCCAGTTGGGACAGCCACTCCTATAATTCACCCCTCCACTTT.

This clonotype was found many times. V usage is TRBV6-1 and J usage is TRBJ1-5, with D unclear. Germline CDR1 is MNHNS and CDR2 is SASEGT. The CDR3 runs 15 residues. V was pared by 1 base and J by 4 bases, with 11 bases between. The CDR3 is CASSEGSAGNQPQHF. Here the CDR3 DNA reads TGTGCCAGCAGTGAAGGGTCCGCAGGAAATCAGCCCCAGCATTTT.

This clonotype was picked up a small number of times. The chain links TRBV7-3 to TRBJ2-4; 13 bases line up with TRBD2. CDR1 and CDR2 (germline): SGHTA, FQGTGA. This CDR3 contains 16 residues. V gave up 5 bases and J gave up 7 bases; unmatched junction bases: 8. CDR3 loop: CASSPGLAGARNIQYF. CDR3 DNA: TGTGCCAGCAGCCCTGGACTAGCGGGGGCACGCAACATTCAGTACTTC.

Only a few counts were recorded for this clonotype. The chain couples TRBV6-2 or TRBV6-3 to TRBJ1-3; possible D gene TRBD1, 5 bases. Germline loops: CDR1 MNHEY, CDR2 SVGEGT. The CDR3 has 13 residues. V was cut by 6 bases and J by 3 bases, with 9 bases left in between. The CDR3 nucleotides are TGTGCCAGCAGACGGGACTTTGGAAACACCATATATTTT. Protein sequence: CASRRDFGNTIYF.

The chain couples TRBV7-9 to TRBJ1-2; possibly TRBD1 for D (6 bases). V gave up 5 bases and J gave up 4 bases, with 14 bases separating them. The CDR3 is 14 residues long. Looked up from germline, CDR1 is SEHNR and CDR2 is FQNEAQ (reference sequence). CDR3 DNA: TGTGCCAGCAGCCCCAGGGGATCCTTCTATGGCTACACCTTC. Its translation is CASSPRGSFYGYTF.